This is a list of T cell receptor beta chains from one sample in a study of blood T cell repertoires in COVID-19. The data were produced by immunoSEQ multiplex PCR, yet TCRdb's version contains in-frame clones alone and is incomplete. Of roughly 250,000 clones in the sample, 80% to 85% were seen once. Sequenced: peripheral blood. The receptors stem from a woman aged 55-69 years with active or convalescent COVID-19. CDR3s include the opening cysteine and the closing phenylalanine or tryptophan. Fields, in order: V gene, D gene, J gene, clone size, CDR3 protein, CDR3 DNA. A D gene is named only where the DNA matches it firmly. Only some rows state a clone size, as once, few, many or a class for expanded clones.

TRBV3-1/TRBV3-2,NA,TRBJ2-7,NA,CASSQGTASYEQYF,TGTGCCAGCAGCCAGGGGACTGCGAGTTACGAGCAGTACTTC
TRBV5-1,NA,TRBJ1-6,once,CASSLGQGNNSPLHF,TGCGCCAGCAGCTTAGGACAAGGAAATAATTCACCCCTCCACTTT
TRBV2,NA,TRBJ2-5,NA,CASSRGGHPEETQYF,TGTGCCAGCAGTAGGGGGGGCCATCCTGAAGAGACCCAGTACTTC
TRBV5-6,NA,TRBJ1-2,NA,CASSFPPGLSRAANYGYTF,TGTGCCAGCAGCTTTCCTCCAGGACTGTCACGGGCGGCTAACTATGGCTACACCTTC
TRBV18,TRBD1,TRBJ2-5,NA,CASSPGQGVTQYF,TGTGCCAGCTCACCGGGACAGGGGGTTACCCAGTACTTC
TRBV9,TRBD1,TRBJ1-1,NA,CASSAAPGGWNTEAFF,TGTGCCAGCAGCGCAGCCCCAGGGGGTTGGAACACTGAAGCTTTCTTT
TRBV2,TRBD1,TRBJ1-1,NA,CASSEMGRQGAEAFF,TGTGCCAGCAGTGAAATGGGAAGACAGGGGGCGGAAGCTTTCTTT
TRBV7-2,NA,TRBJ2-4,NA,CASSLYQSPVAKNIQYF,TGTGCCAGCAGCTTATACCAGTCCCCTGTAGCCAAAAACATTCAGTACTTC
TRBV7-2,TRBD2,TRBJ2-6,NA,CASRRGGPAGANVLTF,TGTGCCAGCCGGCGGGGGGGGCCTGCCGGGGCCAACGTCCTGACTTTC
TRBV11-3,TRBD2,TRBJ2-2,NA,CASSLLAGGELFF,TGTGCCAGCAGCTTACTAGCGGGGGGGGAGCTGTTTTTT
TRBV7-8,TRBD2,TRBJ2-2,NA,CASRPGLGTTGELFF,TGTGCCAGCCGACCGGGACTAGGTACCACCGGGGAGCTGTTTTTT
TRBV18,TRBD2,TRBJ2-3,NA,CASSPDGRGGRGDTQYF,TGTGCCAGCTCACCCGACGGGCGGGGGGGCCGCGGAGATACGCAGTATTTT
TRBV5-1,NA,TRBJ1-2,NA,CASSLDAGPYGYTF,TGCGCCAGCAGCTTGGACGCAGGGCCCTATGGCTACACCTTC
TRBV7-3,TRBD2,TRBJ2-5,NA,CASSFAGEETQYF,TGTGCCAGCAGCTTCGCGGGGGAAGAGACCCAGTACTTC
TRBV6-5,TRBD1,TRBJ1-4,NA,CASSTSGTAGEKLFF,TGTGCCAGCAGTACCTCCGGGACAGCGGGTGAAAAACTGTTTTTT
TRBV29-1,TRBD1,TRBJ1-1,NA,CSVQYRGRRNTEAFF,TGCAGCGTTCAATACAGGGGGCGTCGGAACACTGAAGCTTTCTTT
TRBV2,NA,TRBJ2-5,NA,CASSERANRRETQYF,TGTGCCAGCAGTGAAAGAGCAAACAGAAGGGAGACCCAGTACTTC
TRBV2,NA,TRBJ2-3,NA,CATPTASTDTQYF,TGTGCCACCCCGACAGCTAGCACAGATACGCAGTATTTT
TRBV2,TRBD2,TRBJ2-3,NA,CASSPGLATDTQYF,TGTGCCAGCAGTCCGGGACTAGCAACAGATACGCAGTATTTT